The entry that follows covers one T cell receptor (beta chain) sequence. The antigen remains undetermined. The data originate from a study of cytomegalovirus exposure and HLA in healthy donors. Study findings and constraints: The tendency of first-cohort TCR clusters to co-occur in the 90 to 150 validation repertoires emerged from a later analysis. The dataset shows that most TCR sequences were rare, while some public TCRs occurred in many donors. Listed as cytomegalovirus-associated were around 160 TCR beta chains.

Only in-frame clones appear in the TCRdb table, and some are missing; sequencing was by immunoSEQ multiplex PCR. In the table there are roughly 50,000 clones, about 92% of which are singletons. This clonotype originated in a woman between 18 and 30 years old in good health and CMV-seropositive. The sequenced sample consisted of PBMCs.

CDR3 nucleotide sequence: TGTGCCAGTAGTATTCTACAGGGGGCCGGAAATTCACCCCTCCACTTT. As protein: CASSILQGAGNSPLHF. The rearrangement links TRBV19 to TRBJ1-6; 9 positions match TRBD1. There are 16 residues in the CDR3. J was trimmed by 7 bases and V by 3 bases; bases with no gene match: 7. The germline gives CDR1 LNHDA, CDR2 SQIVND (reference sequence).